What follows describes a single TCR beta chain. The antigen is unknown. Using immunoSEQ multiplex PCR, the repertoire was profiled, and TCRdb retains in-frame clones only, with some absent. This table holds thousands of clones, 20% found once. This sample is part of a study of T cells in localized non-small cell lung cancer. Findings and limits, study-wide: Peak T cell clonality was found in uninvolved adjacent lung, exceeding tumor. A denser population of T cells in blood accompanied longer overall survival.

The receptor comes from a woman aged 40-70 years with stage III squamous cell lung carcinoma. The sample consisted of lung tumor tissue, taken before any cancer treatment.

CDR3 DNA: TGTGCTAGTGGTTTGGCAGGGGGCTCAAATGAAAAACTGTTTTTT. Residues: CASGLAGGSNEKLFF. The chain is built from TRBV12-5 and TRBJ1-4, with TRBD1 matching over 8 bases. Germline CDR1 LGHNT, CDR2 FRNRAP. V was pared by 1 base and J by 5 bases, with 3 bases of the junction left unmatched. This CDR3 comprises 15 residues.